The 17 T cell receptor beta chains listed next were all sequenced from one sample in a study of CD8 T cells in ankylosing spondylitis. TCRdb fed the 5' RACE reads into MiXCR, producing one record per CDR3 protein. The repertoire consists of a few hundred thousand distinct CDR3 sequences, with under 14% occurring once and the leading ten covering roughly 9.5%. Source material: blood, either unsorted or a sorted T cell fraction (not recorded which). The receptors derive from a female donor with ankylosing spondylitis or in good health (not recorded which).

Comments on this clonotype: This may be a read error, as it is one base from a much larger clone. J is TRBJ1-4 and V is TRBV4-2; TRBD1 matches 7 bases. Germline V gene sequence: CDR1 LGHNA, CDR2 YNFKEQ. CDR3 length: 17 amino acids. The CDR3 DNA is TGTGCCAGGAGCCCGGGACAGACGCCTGCAACTAATGAAAAACTGTTTTTT. Protein sequence: CARSPGQTPATNEKLFF.

At least ten counts were recorded for this clonotype. The CDR3 DNA reads as TGTGCCATAGCGGGAACGTACCAAGAGACCCAGTACTTC. It is translated as CAIAGTYQETQYF. This sequence joins TRBV10-3 and TRBJ2-5, with TRBD2 matching over 7 bases. The CDR3 is 13 residues long. With 9 bases clipped from V and 0 bases from J, the junction kept 4 bases outside the gene matches. Per germline, CDR1 ENHRY and CDR2 SYGVKD.

This clonotype was seen repeatedly, ten times or more. The chain's CDR3 is CASSSGQREKLFF. Here the CDR3 DNA reads TGTGCCAGCAGCTCGGGACAACGGGAAAAACTGTTTTTT. The V call is TRBV7-2, the J call TRBJ1-4; a weak D match, TRBD1 (6 bases). V lost 4 bases to trimming and J lost 8 bases, with 11 bases between them. Germline loops: CDR1 SGHTA, CDR2 FQGNSA. This CDR3 spans 13 amino acids. Combining the CDR3 with reference TRBV7-2 and TRBJ1-4 gives the whole variable domain GAGVSQSPSNKVTEKGKDVELRCDPISGHTALYWYRQSLGQGLEFLIYFQGNSAPDKSGLPSDRFSAERTGGSVSTLTIQRTQQEDSAVYLCASSSGQREKLFFGSGTQLSVL.

The chain joins TRBV20-1 to TRBJ2-4; TRBD2 matches at 8 bases. The CDR3 is 14 amino acids. After removal of 2 bases from V and 4 bases from J, the junction contained 4 bases not matched to a gene. Germline V lookup: CDR1 DFQATT, CDR2 SNEGSKA (reference sequence). The CDR3 DNA sequence: TGCAGTGCTAGATGGGCTAGCGGGAAAAACATTCAGTACTTC. It is translated as CSARWASGKNIQYF.

This clonotype turned up a few times. The chain's CDR3 is CATSDFRKPTEAFF. CDR3 sequence (DNA): TGTGCCACCAGTGATTTCAGGAAACCGACTGAAGCTTTCTTT. The rearrangement joins TRBV24-1 to TRBJ1-1; no firm D call. CDR1 and CDR2 from the germline V gene are KGHDR and SFDVKD. There are 14 residues in the CDR3. V lost 1 base and J lost 5, with 10 bases in between.

This chain joins TRBV18 and TRBJ2-7; D call uncertain. The CDR3 runs 18 residues. Germline V CDR1 and CDR2: KGHSH, LQKENI. Trimming left V 4 bases short and J 3 bases short, with 25 bases between. The chain's CDR3 is CASSRVHIATNPDYEQYF. CDR3 DNA sequence: TGTGCCAGCTCACGGGTCCACATTGCGACAAACCCAGACTACGAGCAGTACTTC.

This clonotype was picked up one time. Since a much larger clone is just one base distant, this may be a read error. The chain couples TRBV20-1 to TRBJ1-2; 9 bases map to TRBD1. Germline CDR1 DFQATT, CDR2 SNEGSKA (reference sequence). The CDR3 has 15 residues. CDR3 loop: CSAPWTGVTNYGYPF. For the CDR3, the DNA is TGCAGTGCCCCTTGGACAGGGGTCACTAACTATGGCTACCCCTTC.

This clonotype was recorded at least ten times. The CDR3 region is CASSSWDRGLSIAKNIQYF. The CDR3 nucleotides read TGTGCCAGCAGTAGCTGGGACAGGGGGCTTTCAATAGCCAAAAACATTCAGTACTTC. The V call is TRBV27, the J call TRBJ2-4; TRBD1 matches at 12 bases. The CDR3 is made up of 19 amino acids. The germline V gene has CDR1 MNHEY and CDR2 SMNVEV (reference sequence). The ends lost 5 bases at V and 0 bases at J; junction bases unmatched: 11.

This clonotype was detected ten times or more. CDR3 DNA sequence: TGCAGCGTTGGTCAGCTAGCGGGACCCTACAATGAGCAGTTCTTC. Its translation is CSVGQLAGPYNEQFF. The V gene is TRBV29-1, the J gene TRBJ2-1; 9 nucleotides align to TRBD2. CDR1 and CDR2 from the germline V gene are SQVTM and ANQGSEA. This CDR3 contains 15 residues. Trimming took 4 bases from V and 2 from J; bases not matched to a gene: 6.

J is TRBJ1-4 and V is TRBV11-3; D unclear. The V and J ends lost 3 bases and 8 bases respectively, with 10 bases between them. Germline assignment: CDR1 SGHNT and CDR2 YENEEA. The CDR3 is made up of 13 amino acids. The CDR3 sequence is CASSLGVGEKLFF. The CDR3 DNA follows: TGTGCCAGCAGCTTGGGCGTGGGGGAAAAACTGTTTTTT.

This chain joins TRBV11-2 and TRBJ2-7, with 11 nucleotides matching TRBD2. This CDR3 has 18 residues. Unmatched junction bases numbered 13, after V lost 3 bases and J lost 3 bases. The germline V gene encodes CDR1 SGHAT and CDR2 FQNNGV. This chain's CDR3 is CASSFPLAGGRQYYEQYF. CDR3 in DNA: TGTGCCAGCAGCTTTCCTCTAGCGGGGGGCCGTCAGTACTACGAGCAGTACTTC.

This clonotype was observed at least ten times. No conserved phenylalanine or tryptophan is present at the end of the CDR3, so a read error is the likely explanation. The chain recombines TRBV5-1 with TRBJ2-1; 7 bases align to TRBD2. The CDR3 contains 17 residues. V lost 0 bases and J lost 5; bases outside the gene matches: 11. Looked up from germline, CDR1 is SGHRS and CDR2 is YFSETQ. DNA of the CDR3: TGCGCCAGCAGCTTGGGGGGGAGCGGGAACCGACACAATGAGCAGTTCTCC. Its protein product is CASSLGGSGNRHNEQFS.

In this sample, this clonotype turned up many times. This sequence joins TRBV10-3 and TRBJ2-1; 10 nucleotides align to TRBD2. Losses at the gene ends were 6 bases for V and 4 bases for J; bases not matched to a gene: 9. The CDR3 sequence is 16 residues long. Germline CDR1 and CDR2: ENHRY and SYGVKD. Here the CDR3 reads CAISDKGLAIYNEQFF. CDR3 nucleotide sequence: TGTGCCATCAGCGATAAGGGACTAGCGATTTACAATGAGCAGTTCTTC.

In its sample, this clonotype was seen many times. The chain combines TRBV20-1 with TRBJ1-1; unclear D gene. The CDR3 runs 14 residues. CDR1 is DFQATT and CDR2 is SNEGSKA in the germline V gene (reference sequence). V gave up 0 bases and J gave up 0 bases, with 8 bases separating them. The CDR3 loop is CSARDRHMNTEAFF. The CDR3 bases are TGCAGTGCTAGAGACCGGCACATGAACACTGAAGCTTTCTTT.

This clonotype has ten or more counts. J is TRBJ2-7 and V is TRBV3-1; 11 bases fit TRBD2. This CDR3 region has 19 residues. The ends lost 0 bases at V and 3 bases at J; junction bases unmatched: 13. Germline assignment: CDR1 LGHDT and CDR2 YNNKEL (reference sequence). Written as DNA, the CDR3 is TGTGCCAGCAGCCAAGAATTATTAGCGGGAGGGGGAGGGATCTACGAGCAGTACTTC. Residues: CASSQELLAGGGGIYEQYF.

This clonotype showed up many times. This chain joins TRBV5-1 and TRBJ1-2, with D tentatively TRBD1 (6 bases). The CDR3 is made up of 15 amino acids. V shed 0 bases and J shed 2 bases, with 11 bases lying between them. Germline V gene data show CDR1 as SGHRS and CDR2 as YFSETQ. In DNA, the CDR3 is TGCGCCAGCAGCTTGGCTGGCCAGGGGAACTATGGCTACACCTTC. Amino acids: CASSLAGQGNYGYTF.

The genes are TRBV7-6 and TRBJ2-3, with D possibly being TRBD2 (6 bases). CDR3 size: 15 residues. Germline V gene lookup returns CDR1 SGHVS and CDR2 FNYEAQ. CDR3 sequence reads: CARVSGFSSTDTQYF. The DNA for the CDR3 is TGTGCTAGAGTTAGCGGCTTCTCTAGCACAGATACGCAGTATTTT.